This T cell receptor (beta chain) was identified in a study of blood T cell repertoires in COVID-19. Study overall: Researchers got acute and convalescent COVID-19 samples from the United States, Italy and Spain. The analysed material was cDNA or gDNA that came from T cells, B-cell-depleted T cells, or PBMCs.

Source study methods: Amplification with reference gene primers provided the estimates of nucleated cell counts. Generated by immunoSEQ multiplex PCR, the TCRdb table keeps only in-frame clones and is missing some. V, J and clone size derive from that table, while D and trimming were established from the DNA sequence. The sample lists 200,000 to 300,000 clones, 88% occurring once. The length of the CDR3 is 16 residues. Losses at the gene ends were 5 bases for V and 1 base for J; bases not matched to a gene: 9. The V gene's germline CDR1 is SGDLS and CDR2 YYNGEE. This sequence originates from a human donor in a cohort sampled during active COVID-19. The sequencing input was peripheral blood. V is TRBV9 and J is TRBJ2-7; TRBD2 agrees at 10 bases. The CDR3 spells CASSPKLAGISYEQYF. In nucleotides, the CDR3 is TGTGCCAGCAGTCCTAAACTAGCGGGAATTTCCTACGAGCAGTACTTC.